This T cell receptor beta chain was found in a study of response to subunit inactivated influenza vaccine. Study results and limitations: With each seasonal influenza vaccination, the authors suggested, few new T cells are recruited.

Germline-derived CDR1 and CDR2 are MNHEY and SVGEGT. J was trimmed by 2 bases and V by 6 bases; bases with no gene match: 6. The CDR3 totals 14 residues. TCRdb independently ran MiXCR on the RT-PCR reads; one entry per CDR3 protein. The repertoire consists of about 700,000 distinct CDR3 sequences, with about 15% occurring once and the leading ten covering 5.5% to 8%. This clonotype was recorded a few times. Its antigen is unidentified. The material sequenced was PBMCs from blood, taken approximately 15 days before vaccination. This receptor was identified in a man aged 50-59 years who received an inactivated influenza vaccine. The chain couples TRBV6-2 or TRBV6-3 to TRBJ2-5; TRBD1 matches at 7 bases. As DNA, the CDR3 is TGTGCCAGCAGAAGCCGGGACAGACAAGAGACCCAGTACTTC. It translates to CASRSRDRQETQYF.